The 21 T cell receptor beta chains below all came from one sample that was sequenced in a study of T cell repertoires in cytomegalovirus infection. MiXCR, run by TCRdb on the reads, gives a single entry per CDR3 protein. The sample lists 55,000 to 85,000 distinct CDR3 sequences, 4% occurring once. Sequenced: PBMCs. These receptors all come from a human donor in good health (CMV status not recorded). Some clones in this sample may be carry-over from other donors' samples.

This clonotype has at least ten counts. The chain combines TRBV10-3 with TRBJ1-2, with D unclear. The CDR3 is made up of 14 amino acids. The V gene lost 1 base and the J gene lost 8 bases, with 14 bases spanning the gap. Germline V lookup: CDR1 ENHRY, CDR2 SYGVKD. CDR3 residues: CAISEYGQGFGYTF. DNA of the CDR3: TGTGCCATCAGTGAGTACGGTCAAGGTTTCGGCTACACCTTC.

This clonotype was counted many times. The CDR3 DNA reads TGCGCCAGCAGCCGGGTTGATTCCCCGAACACTGAAGCTTTCTTT. Translated: CASSRVDSPNTEAFF. This sequence joins TRBV4-3 and TRBJ1-1; D remains ambiguous. V was cut by 4 bases and J by 1 base, with 13 bases left in between. CDR1 LGHNA and CDR2 YSLEER come from the germline V gene. The CDR3 length is 15 residues.

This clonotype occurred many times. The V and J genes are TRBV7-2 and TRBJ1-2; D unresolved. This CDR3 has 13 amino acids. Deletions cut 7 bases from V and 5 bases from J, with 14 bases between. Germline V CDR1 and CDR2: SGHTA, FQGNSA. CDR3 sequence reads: CASTDRAGYGYTF. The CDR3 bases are TGTGCCAGCACCGATCGGGCAGGATATGGCTACACCTTC.

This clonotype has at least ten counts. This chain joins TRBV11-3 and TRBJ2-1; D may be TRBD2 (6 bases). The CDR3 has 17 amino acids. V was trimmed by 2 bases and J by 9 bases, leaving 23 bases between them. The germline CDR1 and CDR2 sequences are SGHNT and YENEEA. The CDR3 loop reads CASSLQAGTGDRVEQFF. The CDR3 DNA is TGTGCCAGCAGCTTACAAGCCGGGACTGGGGATCGTGTTGAGCAGTTCTTC.

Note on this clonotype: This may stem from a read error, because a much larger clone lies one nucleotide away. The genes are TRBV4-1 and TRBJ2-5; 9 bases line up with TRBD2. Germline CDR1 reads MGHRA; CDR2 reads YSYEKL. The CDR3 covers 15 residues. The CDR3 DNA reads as TGCGCCAGCAGCCCGACAGGACTAGCGTCGGAGAGCCAGTACTTC. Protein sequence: CASSPTGLASESQYF.

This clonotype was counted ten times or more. CDR3 residues: CASSLRAGAHGNEQFF. CDR3 sequence (DNA): TGTGCCAGCAGTTTGCGGGCGGGAGCGCACGGCAATGAGCAGTTCTTC. This rearrangement joins TRBV12-3 or TRBV12-4 to TRBJ2-1, with TRBD2 identical over 7 bases. This CDR3 is 16 amino acids long. Unmatched junction bases numbered 11, after V lost 3 bases and J lost 6 bases.

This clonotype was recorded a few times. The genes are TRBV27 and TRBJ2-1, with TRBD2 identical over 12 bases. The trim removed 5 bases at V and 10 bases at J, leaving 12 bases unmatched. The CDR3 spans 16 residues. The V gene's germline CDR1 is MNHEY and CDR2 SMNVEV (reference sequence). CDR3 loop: CASSPRTSGDPGEQFF. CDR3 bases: TGTGCCAGCAGTCCCCGGACTAGCGGGGACCCAGGGGAGCAGTTCTTC.

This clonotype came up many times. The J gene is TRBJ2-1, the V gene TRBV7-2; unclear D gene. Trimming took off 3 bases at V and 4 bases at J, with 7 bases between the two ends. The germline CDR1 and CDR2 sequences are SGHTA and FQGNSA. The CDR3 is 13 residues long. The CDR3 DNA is TGTGCCAGCAGCTTTGTAGCTTACAATGAGCAGTTCTTC. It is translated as CASSFVAYNEQFF. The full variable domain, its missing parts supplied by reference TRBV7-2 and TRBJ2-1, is GAGVSQSPSNKVTEKGKDVELRCDPISGHTALYWYRQSLGQGLEFLIYFQGNSAPDKSGLPSDRFSAERTGGSVSTLTIQRTQQEDSAVYLCASSFVAYNEQFFGPGTRLTVL.

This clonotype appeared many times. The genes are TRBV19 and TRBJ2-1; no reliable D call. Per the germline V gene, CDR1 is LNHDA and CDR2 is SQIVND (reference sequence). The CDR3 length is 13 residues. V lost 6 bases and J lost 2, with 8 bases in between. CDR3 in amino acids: CASSFAAYNEQFF. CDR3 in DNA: TGTGCCAGTAGCTTTGCGGCCTACAATGAGCAGTTCTTC.

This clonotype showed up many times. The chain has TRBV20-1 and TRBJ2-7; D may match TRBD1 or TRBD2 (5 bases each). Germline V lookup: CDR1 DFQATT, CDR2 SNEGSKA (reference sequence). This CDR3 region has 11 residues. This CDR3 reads CAGTDSYEQYF. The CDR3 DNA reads TGCGCCGGGACGGACTCCTACGAGCAGTACTTC.

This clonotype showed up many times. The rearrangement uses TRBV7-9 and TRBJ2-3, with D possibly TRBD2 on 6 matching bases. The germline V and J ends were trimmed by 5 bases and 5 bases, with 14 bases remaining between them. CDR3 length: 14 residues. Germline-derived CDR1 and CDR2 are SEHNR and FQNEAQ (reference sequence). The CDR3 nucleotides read TGTGCCAGCAGCCGGTGGGAGGCCGGAGATACGCAGTATTTT. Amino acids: CASSRWEAGDTQYF.

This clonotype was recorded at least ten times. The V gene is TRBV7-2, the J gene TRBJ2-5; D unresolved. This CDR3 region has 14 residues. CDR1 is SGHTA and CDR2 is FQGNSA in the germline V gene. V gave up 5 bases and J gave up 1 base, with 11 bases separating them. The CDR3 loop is CASSAGPLQETQYF. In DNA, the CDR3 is TGTGCCAGCAGCGCCGGACCACTCCAAGAGACCCAGTACTTC.

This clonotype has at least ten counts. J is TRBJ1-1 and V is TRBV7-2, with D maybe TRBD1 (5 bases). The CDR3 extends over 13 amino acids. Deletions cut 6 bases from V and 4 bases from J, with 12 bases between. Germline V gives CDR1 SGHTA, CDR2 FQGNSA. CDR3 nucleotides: TGTGCCAGCAGGGACGGGGGTTCCACTGAAGCTTTCTTT. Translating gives CASRDGGSTEAFF.

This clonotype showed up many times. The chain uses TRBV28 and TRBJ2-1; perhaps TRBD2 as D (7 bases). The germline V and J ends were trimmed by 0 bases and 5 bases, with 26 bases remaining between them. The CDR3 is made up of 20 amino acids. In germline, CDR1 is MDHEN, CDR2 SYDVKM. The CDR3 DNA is TGTGCCAGCAGTTTATGGGACCTGAGGCAGGGAGGGGGTATACACAATGAGCAGTTCTTC. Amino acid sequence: CASSLWDLRQGGGIHNEQFF. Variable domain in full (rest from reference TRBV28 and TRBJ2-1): DVKVTQSSRYLVKRTGEKVFLECVQDMDHENMFWYRQDPGLGLRLIYFSYDVKMKEKGDIPEGYSVSREKKERFSLILESASTNQTSMYLCASSLWDLRQGGGIHNEQFFGPGTRLTVL.

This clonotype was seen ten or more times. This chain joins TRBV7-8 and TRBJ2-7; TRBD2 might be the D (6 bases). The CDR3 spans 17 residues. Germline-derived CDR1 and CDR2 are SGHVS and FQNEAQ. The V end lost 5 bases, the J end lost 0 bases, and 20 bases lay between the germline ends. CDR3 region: CASSPFAGDSLSYEQYF. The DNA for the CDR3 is TGTGCCAGCAGCCCCTTTGCTGGGGACTCACTCTCCTACGAGCAGTACTTC.

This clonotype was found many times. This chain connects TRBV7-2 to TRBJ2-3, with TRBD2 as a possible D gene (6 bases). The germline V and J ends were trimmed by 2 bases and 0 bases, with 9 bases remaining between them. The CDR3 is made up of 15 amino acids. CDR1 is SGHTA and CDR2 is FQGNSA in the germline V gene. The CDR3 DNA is TGTGCCAGCAGCTTATTGAGCGGGAGCACAGATACGCAGTATTTT. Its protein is CASSLLSGSTDTQYF.

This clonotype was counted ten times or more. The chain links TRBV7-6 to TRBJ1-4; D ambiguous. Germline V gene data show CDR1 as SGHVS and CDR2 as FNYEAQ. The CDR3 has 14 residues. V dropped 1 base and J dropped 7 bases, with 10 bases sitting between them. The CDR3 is CASSLGTGGEKLFF. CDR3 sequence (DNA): TGTGCCAGCAGCTTAGGGACTGGTGGTGAAAAACTGTTTTTT.

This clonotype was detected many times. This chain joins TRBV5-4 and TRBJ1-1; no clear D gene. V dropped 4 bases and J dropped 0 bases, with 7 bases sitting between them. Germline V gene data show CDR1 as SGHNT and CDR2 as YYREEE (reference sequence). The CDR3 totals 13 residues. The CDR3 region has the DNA TGTGCCAGCAGCCCGGACTTGAACACTGAAGCTTTCTTT. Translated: CASSPDLNTEAFF.

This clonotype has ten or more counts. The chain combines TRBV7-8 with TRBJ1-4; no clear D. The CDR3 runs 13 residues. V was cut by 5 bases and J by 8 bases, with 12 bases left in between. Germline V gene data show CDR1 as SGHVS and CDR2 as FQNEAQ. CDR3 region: CASSRGSDEKLFF. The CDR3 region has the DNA TGTGCCAGCAGCCGAGGGTCTGACGAAAAACTGTTTTTT. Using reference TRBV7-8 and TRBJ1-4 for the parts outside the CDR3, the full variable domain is GAGVSQSPRYKVAKRGQDVALRCDPISGHVSLFWYQQALGQGPEFLTYFQNEAQLDKSGLPSDRFFAERPEGSVSTLKIQRTQQEDSAVYLCASSRGSDEKLFFGSGTQLSVL.

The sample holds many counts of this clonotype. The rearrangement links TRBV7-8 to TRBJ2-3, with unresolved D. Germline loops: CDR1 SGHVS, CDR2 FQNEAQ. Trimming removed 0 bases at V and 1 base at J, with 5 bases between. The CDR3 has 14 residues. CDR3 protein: CASSLAPGTDTQYF. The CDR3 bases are TGTGCCAGCAGCTTAGCGCCGGGCACAGATACGCAGTATTTT.

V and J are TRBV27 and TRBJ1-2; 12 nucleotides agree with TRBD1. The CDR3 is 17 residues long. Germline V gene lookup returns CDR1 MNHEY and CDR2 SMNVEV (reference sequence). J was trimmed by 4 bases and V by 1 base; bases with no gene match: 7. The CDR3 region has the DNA TGTGCCAGCAGTTTATTCGGGACAGGGGGCTCCCTCTATGGCTACACCTTC. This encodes CASSLFGTGGSLYGYTF.